This T cell receptor beta chain is from a study of OX40 agonist ivuxolimab in advanced cancers. The study, taken as a whole, reports: Low normalized clonal expansion also occurred in some nonresponding patients.

As concerns this clone: No antigen is known for it.

Method: immunoSEQ multiplex PCR; TCRdb's copy keeps in-frame clones and lacks some. The sample includes over 85,000 clones, roughly 85% of them seen just once. The clonotype comes from an adult with an advanced solid tumor such as melanoma, head and neck, liver or kidney cancer. Sequencing used CD4+ or CD8+ T cells sorted from blood, obtained in a trial of the OX40 agonist ivuxolimab.

The CDR3 here is CASSRTSATGELFF. The CDR3 DNA follows: TGTGCCAGCAGTCGGACTAGTGCCACCGGGGAGCTGTTTTTT. The chain couples TRBV6-1 to TRBJ2-2; 7 nucleotides match TRBD2. Germline CDR1 and CDR2: MNHNS and SASEGT. The junction had 4 bases not matched to a gene; V was cut back by 5 bases and J by 4 bases. The CDR3 is 14 amino acids.